A single sample is the source of the 23 T cell receptor beta chains below, sequenced in a study of blood T cell repertoires in COVID-19. Libraries were prepared by immunoSEQ multiplex PCR; TCRdb keeps only in-frame clonotypes and omits some of them. The sample has 350,000 to 450,000 clones, 85% to 90% seen once. What was sequenced was peripheral blood. The receptors originated from a human donor in a cohort sampled during active COVID-19.

The rearrangement links TRBV6-1 to TRBJ2-1, with D possibly matching TRBD2 (7 bases). V shed 4 bases and J shed 10 bases, with 17 bases lying between them. The germline CDR1 and CDR2 sequences are MNHNS and SASEGT. This CDR3 is built from 14 residues. In DNA form, the CDR3 reads TGTGCCAGCAGTGGTGGGGGGGCATCTGGAGAGCAGTTCTTC. It encodes CASSGGGASGEQFF.

The chain employs TRBV2 and TRBJ1-1, with a possible D match to TRBD1 (6 bases). The V gene's germline CDR1 is SNHLY and CDR2 FYNNEI. Trimming removed 5 bases from V and 0 bases from J, with 10 bases in between. There are 14 residues in the CDR3. The CDR3 region has the DNA TGTGCCAGCAGTATACAGGGTTTGAACACTGAAGCTTTCTTT. Translated: CASSIQGLNTEAFF.

V gene TRBV5-1 combines with J gene TRBJ2-5; a possible D gene is TRBD1 (6 bases). The CDR3 spans 14 residues. Germline V gives CDR1 SGHRS, CDR2 YFSETQ. V was cut by 0 bases and J by 4 bases, with 10 bases left in between. CDR3 amino acids: CASSLGDNSETQYF. In nucleotides, the CDR3 is TGCGCCAGCAGCTTGGGGGACAATTCAGAGACCCAGTACTTC.

The chain combines TRBV6-5 with TRBJ2-1, with 7 positions matching TRBD2. The CDR3 has 14 residues. Trimming at V came to 11 bases and at J to 6 bases, leaving 13 bases not matched to a gene. CDR1 is MNHEY and CDR2 is SVGAGI in the germline V gene. CDR3 in amino acids: CAVPVVGGSNEQFF. CDR3 DNA sequence: TGTGCCGTCCCGGTCGTGGGGGGGTCCAATGAGCAGTTCTTC.

The V gene is TRBV28, the J gene TRBJ1-5; 7 bases map to TRBD1. V was pared by 6 bases and J by 7 bases, with 9 bases of the junction left unmatched. The CDR3 totals 14 residues. Germline-derived CDR1 and CDR2 are MDHEN and SYDVKM. CDR3 region: CASRLGGVQQPQHF. The DNA of the CDR3 is TGTGCCAGCAGGCTAGGGGGCGTCCAGCAGCCCCAGCATTTT.

This chain links TRBV7-2 with TRBJ1-2; 10 bases align to TRBD1. With V trimmed by 0 bases and J by 2 bases, 0 bases remained unmatched. The germline gives CDR1 SGHTA, CDR2 FQGNSA. The CDR3 has 15 residues. CDR3 sequence: CASSLATGGNYGYTF. As DNA, the CDR3 is TGTGCCAGCAGCTTAGCGACAGGGGGCAACTATGGCTACACCTTC.

The chain recombines TRBV27 with TRBJ2-7, with D possibly TRBD2 on 6 matching bases. This CDR3 comprises 14 residues. V lost 7 bases to trimming and J lost 6 bases, with 19 bases between them. The germline V gene encodes CDR1 MNHEY and CDR2 SMNVEV (reference sequence). The CDR3 spells CASTAELRGIEQYF. The CDR3 region has the DNA TGTGCCAGCACGGCGGAATTGCGGGGCATCGAGCAGTACTTC.

This clone was observed a single time. The V and J genes are TRBV6-5 and TRBJ2-7; 7 bases match TRBD1. The CDR3 contains 14 residues. V was pared by 5 bases and J by 3 bases, with 7 bases of the junction left unmatched. Germline V lookup: CDR1 MNHEY, CDR2 SVGAGI. The CDR3 bases are TGTGCCAGCAGTCCACTCCGGACAGGCTACGAGCAGTACTTC. Amino acid sequence: CASSPLRTGYEQYF.

The V call is TRBV12-3 or TRBV12-4, the J call TRBJ1-2; no clear D gene. This CDR3 contains 12 residues. Trimming cost V 3 bases and J 5 bases, with 7 bases left between them. CDR3 DNA: TGTGCCAGCAGTTTGTCTCGTTATGGCTACACCTTC. Translated: CASSLSRYGYTF.

V is TRBV11-1 and J is TRBJ2-4; possible D gene TRBD2, 5 bases. CDR3 size: 14 residues. Trimming removed 5 bases at V and 8 bases at J, with 16 bases between. Germline V gene sequence: CDR1 SGHAT, CDR2 FQDESV (reference sequence). As DNA, the CDR3 is TGTGCCAGCAGCAAACGGGCAACCGGGGACATTCAGTACTTC. Translating gives CASSKRATGDIQYF.

This clone was detected a few times. The chain employs TRBV19 and TRBJ1-4; D is undetermined. The CDR3 loop spans 17 amino acids. Germline-derived CDR1 and CDR2 are LNHDA and SQIVND (reference sequence). Trimming removed 5 bases from V and 0 bases from J, with 16 bases in between. CDR3 sequence (DNA): TGTGCCAGTAGTCTGGGGTTAGCGGGGACAACTAATGAAAAACTGTTTTTT. Translating gives CASSLGLAGTTNEKLFF.

Only a few counts were recorded for this clone. This same CDR3 is encoded by further DNA sequences in the sample. The chain recombines TRBV7-2 with TRBJ1-5, with TRBD1 identical over 8 bases. Germline V lookup: CDR1 SGHTA, CDR2 FQGNSA. V lost 2 bases to trimming and J lost 7 bases; unmatched junction nucleotides: 4. This CDR3 has 14 residues. This chain's CDR3 is CASSLRQGNQPQHF. The CDR3 nucleotides read TGTGCCAGCAGCTTACGACAGGGGAACCAGCCCCAGCATTTT.

Points on this clone: Other DNA sequences in the sample encode the same CDR3. This chain connects TRBV27 to TRBJ2-1, with TRBD2 matching 12 bases. J was trimmed by 7 bases and V by 6 bases; bases with no gene match: 4. The germline gives CDR1 MNHEY, CDR2 SMNVEV (reference sequence). The CDR3 covers 14 residues. The CDR3 DNA follows: TGTGCCAGCAGCCTCGGGACTAGCGGGAATGAGCAGTTCTTC. This codes for CASSLGTSGNEQFF.

The chain couples TRBV28 to TRBJ2-6; a possible D gene is TRBD1 (5 bases). This CDR3 spans 15 amino acids. Germline loops: CDR1 MDHEN, CDR2 SYDVKM. Trimming removed 6 bases from V and 1 base from J, with 10 bases in between. The CDR3 bases are TGTGCCAGCAGCTCAGCAGGGTCTGGGGCCAACGTCCTGACTTTC. Translating gives CASSSAGSGANVLTF.

The rearrangement links TRBV15 to TRBJ1-1, with a tentative D call TRBD1 (5 bases). This CDR3 spans 15 amino acids. The V end lost 2 bases, the J end lost 2 bases, and 12 bases lay between the germline ends. The germline V gene encodes CDR1 LNHNV and CDR2 YYDKDF (reference sequence). CDR3 DNA: TGTGCCACCAGCAGAAGACTGGGGCTTAACACTGAAGCTTTCTTT. Translated: CATSRRLGLNTEAFF.

The chain employs TRBV7-2 and TRBJ2-3; D is uncertain. This CDR3 contains 16 residues. Germline CDR1 reads SGHTA; CDR2 reads FQGNSA. V lost 1 base to trimming and J lost 0 bases, with 11 bases between them. The CDR3 here is CASSLDGIGSTDTQYF. DNA for the CDR3: TGTGCCAGCAGCTTAGATGGTATCGGTAGCACAGATACGCAGTATTTT.

This clone was seen just once. As DNA, the CDR3 is TGCGCCAGCAGCCTTGAGGGACAGGGCCTCTACGAGCAGTACTTC. This encodes CASSLEGQGLYEQYF. The chain couples TRBV5-1 to TRBJ2-7, with TRBD1 matching 9 bases. Germline loops: CDR1 SGHRS, CDR2 YFSETQ. The CDR3 length is 15 residues. Trimming removed 4 bases from V and 3 bases from J; junction bases left unmatched: 8.

V gene TRBV7-2 combines with J gene TRBJ2-5; 7 bases line up with TRBD2. The CDR3 is 13 residues long. Germline V gene lookup returns CDR1 SGHTA and CDR2 FQGNSA. V shed 1 base, J shed 5 bases, and the junction held 1 base outside the gene matches. The CDR3 region is CASSLGGGETQYF. The CDR3 coding sequence is TGTGCCAGCAGCTTAGGGGGAGGGGAGACCCAGTACTTC.

The chain recombines TRBV5-4 with TRBJ2-7; tentatively, D is TRBD1 (6 bases). The CDR3 is made up of 15 amino acids. Per the germline V gene, CDR1 is SGHNT and CDR2 is YYREEE (reference sequence). The ends were cut back, 0 bases at V and 1 base at J, with 11 bases in the middle. The CDR3: CASSLDPGESYEQYF. The CDR3 region has the DNA TGTGCCAGCAGCTTGGACCCAGGGGAGTCCTACGAGCAGTACTTC.

This clone came up once. The chain carries TRBV19 and TRBJ1-5, with D possibly matching TRBD1 (6 bases). The CDR3 consists of 13 residues. Per the germline V gene, CDR1 is LNHDA and CDR2 is SQIVND (reference sequence). Trimming stripped 4 bases from V and 6 bases from J, with 10 bases between. The CDR3 region is CASSKGGGQPQHF. CDR3 coding DNA: TGTGCCAGTAGTAAAGGGGGGGGTCAGCCCCAGCATTTT.

The chain carries TRBV10-3 and TRBJ2-7; perhaps TRBD1 as D (6 bases). This CDR3 has 14 residues. Germline-derived CDR1 and CDR2 are ENHRY and SYGVKD. Trimming shortened V by 3 bases and J by 2 bases, and 11 bases separated the two germline ends. DNA for the CDR3: TGTGCCATCAGTGATGGGACATCGACCTACGAGCAGTACTTC. This gives the protein CAISDGTSTYEQYF.

The chain links TRBV28 to TRBJ2-6, with TRBD1 identical over 8 bases. The V segment lost 5 bases and the J segment 1 base; nucleotides outside the gene matches: 7. The CDR3 covers 17 residues. Germline V gene data show CDR1 as MDHEN and CDR2 as SYDVKM. The CDR3 region is CASSGQGAVSGANVLTF. DNA for the CDR3: TGTGCCAGCAGTGGGCAGGGGGCTGTATCTGGGGCCAACGTCCTGACTTTC.

The gene calls are TRBV18 and TRBJ1-5; the match to TRBD1 covers 7 bases. J gave up 5 bases and V 4 bases, and 5 bases lay outside the gene matches. The CDR3 covers 14 residues. Germline assignment: CDR1 KGHSH and CDR2 LQKENI. The CDR3, as DNA: TGTGCCAGCTCACAGGGACAGCCCCATCAGCCCCAGCATTTT. This encodes CASSQGQPHQPQHF.